This TCR beta chain was sequenced for a study of CD8+ T cells in alopecia areata. Overall study: For the treated group, dosing was oral tofacitinib at 5 to 10 mg twice daily. Tofacitinib was given for 6 to 18 months, then stopped for 6 months.

RNA extraction and reverse transcription yielded cDNA as sequencing template. The data were produced by immunoSEQ multiplex PCR, yet TCRdb's version contains in-frame clones alone and is incomplete. Here the sample spans 150,000 or so clones, about 72% being singletons. There are 15 residues in the CDR3. The V end was cut by 5 bases, the J end by 1 base, with 14 bases between. Germline values: CDR1 MGHRA, CDR2 YSYEKL. Notes on the study in general: Clonality exceeded that of normal scalp in lesional scalp, most notably in alopecia totalis/universalis.

Lesional scalp punch biopsies and peripheral blood came from alopecia areata patients. To note about this clone: Its matching antigen is unknown.

The chain has TRBV4-1 and TRBJ1-1; D is undetermined. The origin of this receptor is a human donor with alopecia areata. The sequencing here drew on CD8+ T cells sorted from blood, taken at week 0. CDR3 DNA: TGCGCCAGCAGCACTGGCCCCGAGGCGAACACTGAAGCTTTCTTT. This encodes CASSTGPEANTEAFF.